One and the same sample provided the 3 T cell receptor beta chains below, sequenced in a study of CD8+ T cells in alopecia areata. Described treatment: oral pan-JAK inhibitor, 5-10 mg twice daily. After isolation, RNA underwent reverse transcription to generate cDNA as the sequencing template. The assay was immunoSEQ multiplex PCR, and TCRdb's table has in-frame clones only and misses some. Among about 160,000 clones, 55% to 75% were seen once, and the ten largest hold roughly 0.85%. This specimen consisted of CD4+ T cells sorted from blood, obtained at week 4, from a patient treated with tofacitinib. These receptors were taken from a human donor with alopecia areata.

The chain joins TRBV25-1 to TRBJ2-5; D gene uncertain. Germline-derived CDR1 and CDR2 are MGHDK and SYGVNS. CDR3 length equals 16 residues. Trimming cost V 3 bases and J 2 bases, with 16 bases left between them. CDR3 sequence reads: CASSDIGKGSQETQYF. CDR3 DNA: TGTGCCAGCAGTGATATTGGGAAGGGATCACAAGAGACCCAGTACTTC.

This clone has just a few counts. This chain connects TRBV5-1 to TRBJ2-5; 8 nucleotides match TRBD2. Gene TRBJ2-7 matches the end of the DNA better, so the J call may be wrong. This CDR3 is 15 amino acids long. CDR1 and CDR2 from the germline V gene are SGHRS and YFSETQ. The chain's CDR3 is CASKKQGLAEYEQYF. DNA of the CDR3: TGCGCCAGCAAAAAACAAGGACTAGCCGAGTACGAGCAGTACTTC.

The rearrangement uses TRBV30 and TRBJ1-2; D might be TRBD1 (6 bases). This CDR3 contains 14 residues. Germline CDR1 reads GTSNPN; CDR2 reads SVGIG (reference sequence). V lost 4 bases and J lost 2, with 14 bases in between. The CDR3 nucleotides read TGTGCCTGGACCCATCGAGGGGGAAACTATGGCTACACCTTC. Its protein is CAWTHRGGNYGYTF.